This TCR beta chain was documented in a study of cytomegalovirus exposure and HLA in healthy donors. Across the study: Unique TCRs from HLA-typed donors, approximately 80 million of them, were held in an early data release. The Caucasian-associated ancestry cluster contained 75% to 85% of the approximately 420 genotyped donors. Study-level findings and limits: Around 160 TCR beta chains were listed as cytomegalovirus-associated.

At collection, donors were nominally healthy, but unrecorded immune exposures were probable. Unmatched junction bases numbered 5, after V lost 4 bases and J lost 6 bases. This CDR3 has 15 amino acids. The V gene's germline CDR1 is SGDLS and CDR2 YYNGEE. Concerning this clone itself: Its antigen is unidentified.

Primers included in the PCR were 60 Vbeta and 13 Jbeta primers. Profiling relied on immunoSEQ multiplex PCR, and the TCRdb table lists in-frame clones only, not all of them. The repertoire includes about 160,000 clones, about 80% of them detected once, and more than 1.3% sits in the top ten. The genes are TRBV9 and TRBJ2-1, with 12 bases fitting TRBD2. Sequenced material: PBMCs. The TCR originated in a girl aged 5-17 years in good health and CMV-seropositive. The CDR3 spells CASSYLAGGSNEQFF. The CDR3 DNA reads as TGTGCCAGCAGCTATCTAGCGGGAGGGTCCAATGAGCAGTTCTTC.